A selection of T cell receptor beta chains follows, all from one sample in a study of cytomegalovirus exposure and HLA in healthy donors. TCRdb's table, derived via immunoSEQ multiplex PCR, lists solely in-frame clones and lacks some. The data show approximately 130,000 clones, roughly 84% seen once. Sequenced input: PBMCs. These TCRs come from a woman younger than 45 in good health and CMV-seronegative. Both conserved end residues are part of each CDR3. Fields, in order: D gene, CDR3 length, V gene, J gene, CDR3 DNA, CDR3 protein. D genes are given only for firm matches.

d_gene: .
len: 17
v_gene: TRBV19
j_gene: TRBJ1-5
CDR3nt: TGTGCCAGTAGTCAGAGAAGGGCGGGGATCAGCAATCAGCCCCAGCATTTT
CDR3aa: CASSQRRAGISNQPQHF

d_gene: TRBD1
len: 16
v_gene: TRBV23-1
j_gene: TRBJ2-7
CDR3nt: TGCGCCAGCAGTCAATCATGGAACAGGGGAGCCTACGAGCAGTACTTC
CDR3aa: CASSQSWNRGAYEQYF

d_gene: .
len: 12
v_gene: TRBV2
j_gene: TRBJ2-5
CDR3nt: TGTGCCAGCTCGTTCACAGAAGAGACCCAGTACTTC
CDR3aa: CASSFTEETQYF

d_gene: TRBD2
len: 15
v_gene: TRBV2
j_gene: TRBJ2-3
CDR3nt: TGTGCCAGCCGACTAGCGGGGGGGAGCACAGATACGCAGTATTTT
CDR3aa: CASRLAGGSTDTQYF

d_gene: TRBD1
len: 14
v_gene: TRBV2
j_gene: TRBJ1-2
CDR3nt: TGTGCCAGCAGTGGTGGACAGGGATTCGATGGCTACACCTTC
CDR3aa: CASSGGQGFDGYTF

d_gene: .
len: 18
v_gene: TRBV5-1
j_gene: TRBJ2-7
CDR3nt: TGCGCCAGCAGCTTGGGGGGCGGGCGGGGAGGTTATAACGACGAGCAGTACTTC
CDR3aa: CASSLGGGRGGYNDEQYF

d_gene: .
len: 13
v_gene: TRBV15
j_gene: TRBJ1-5
CDR3nt: TGTGCCACCAGCAGGGCGGGGGATCAGCCCCAGCATTTT
CDR3aa: CATSRAGDQPQHF

d_gene: .
len: 12
v_gene: TRBV10-3
j_gene: TRBJ2-7
CDR3nt: TGTGCCATCAAGGACACCTCCTACGAGCAGTACTTC
CDR3aa: CAIKDTSYEQYF

d_gene: TRBD2
len: 14
v_gene: TRBV7-6
j_gene: TRBJ2-7
CDR3nt: TGTGCCAGCAGGACAAGGAGCGGGGGGCAGGAGCAGTACTTC
CDR3aa: CASRTRSGGQEQYF

d_gene: .
len: 15
v_gene: TRBV4-3
j_gene: TRBJ1-5
CDR3nt: TGCGCCAGCAGCCAAGATTTGTCGGGGAATCAGCCCCAGCATTTT
CDR3aa: CASSQDLSGNQPQHF

d_gene: TRBD2
len: 16
v_gene: TRBV10-1
j_gene: TRBJ2-3
CDR3nt: TGCGCCAGCAGTGAGGGGGCTAGCGGGTTCACAGATACGCAGTATTTT
CDR3aa: CASSEGASGFTDTQYF

d_gene: TRBD1
len: 14
v_gene: TRBV6-5
j_gene: TRBJ1-1
CDR3nt: TGTGCCAGCAGGGGGACAGGGAATCCCACTGAAGCTTTCTTT
CDR3aa: CASRGTGNPTEAFF

d_gene: TRBD1
len: 18
v_gene: TRBV4-1
j_gene: TRBJ1-1
CDR3nt: TGCGCCAGCAGCCAAGTACTTACAGGGGAGGTCGGGGTCACTGAAGCTTTCTTT
CDR3aa: CASSQVLTGEVGVTEAFF

d_gene: .
len: 15
v_gene: TRBV7-8
j_gene: TRBJ1-3
CDR3nt: TGTGCCAGCAGCTTATTCGGGAACTCTGGAAACACCATATATTTT
CDR3aa: CASSLFGNSGNTIYF

d_gene: .
len: 14
v_gene: TRBV5-1
j_gene: TRBJ1-1
CDR3nt: TGCGCCAGCAGCACCCAACAGGGGAACACTGAAGCTTTCTTT
CDR3aa: CASSTQQGNTEAFF

d_gene: .
len: 14
v_gene: TRBV18
j_gene: TRBJ1-4
CDR3nt: TGTGCCAGCTCACCAGGGAGCCAGAATGAAAAACTGTTTTTT
CDR3aa: CASSPGSQNEKLFF

d_gene: TRBD1
len: 14
v_gene: TRBV6-1
j_gene: TRBJ2-5
CDR3nt: TGTGCCAGCAGAAGACAGGGGACCCCAGAGACCCAGTACTTC
CDR3aa: CASRRQGTPETQYF

d_gene: TRBD2
len: 16
v_gene: TRBV19
j_gene: TRBJ2-4
CDR3nt: TGTGCCAGTAGTAACCGACTAGCGGGGGGGAAAAACATTCAGTACTTC
CDR3aa: CASSNRLAGGKNIQYF

d_gene: .
len: 14
v_gene: TRBV6-5
j_gene: TRBJ2-3
CDR3nt: TGTGCCAGCAGGAGAGGGGGGGATATCCGTACGCAGTATTTT
CDR3aa: CASRRGGDIRTQYF